The 28 T cell receptor beta chains below come from one sample, sequenced in a study of CD8+ T cells in alopecia areata listed by TCRdb under 2018. The method behind the library was the immunoSEQ multiplex PCR assay. RNA was extracted from all samples and reverse transcribed into cDNA, which served as template for TCR sequencing. TCRdb took over this immuneACCESS table, retaining in-frame rearrangements with V and J assigned. Such tables are incomplete; in checked studies, under half of the missing clones stem from an unresolved V gene, and the remainder is unexplained. This sample lists 100,000 to 150,000 clones; 45% to 65% were detected once. The ten largest clones take up roughly 4.3% of the sample. The sample's time point label, decoded: baseline before oral tofacitinib. The sequencing here drew on CD4+ T cells sorted from blood, taken at week 0. The receptors stem from a human donor with alopecia areata.

Only one count was recorded for this clone. The gene calls are TRBV18 and TRBJ2-7; the D is unclear. The CDR3 runs 11 residues. Germline CDR1 and CDR2: KGHSH and LQKENI. Trimming left V 4 bases short and J 4 bases short, with 5 bases between. The CDR3 is CASSQGYEQYF. The CDR3 coding sequence is TGTGCCAGCTCACAGGGATACGAGCAGTACTTC.

The V gene is TRBV2, the J gene TRBJ2-5; D not resolved. Trimming removed 4 bases at V and 1 base at J, with 4 bases between. Germline loops: CDR1 SNHLY, CDR2 FYNNEI. The CDR3 has 12 amino acids. Written as DNA, the CDR3 is TGTGCCAGCAGTGGTGCCCAAGAGACCCAGTACTTC. This encodes CASSGAQETQYF.

The chain employs TRBV19 and TRBJ2-7; 7 bases are a match to TRBD1. Germline lookup yields CDR1 LNHDA and CDR2 SQIVND (reference sequence). Unmatched junction bases numbered 8, after V lost 2 bases and J lost 4 bases. The CDR3 contains 15 residues. Here the CDR3 reads CASSIRTGTQYEQYF. The DNA for the CDR3 is TGTGCCAGTAGTATAAGGACAGGCACACAATACGAGCAGTACTTC. Looking up the rest from reference TRBV19 and TRBJ2-7 gives the full variable domain: DGGITQSPKYLFRKEGQNVTLSCEQNLNHDAMYWYRQDPGQGLRLIYYSQIVNDFQKGDIAEGYSVSREKKESFPLTVTSAQKNPTAFYLCASSIRTGTQYEQYFGPGTRLTVT.

This rearrangement joins TRBV7-6 to TRBJ2-7, with 7 bases fitting TRBD1. The CDR3 runs 15 residues. The junction had 5 bases not matched to a gene; V was cut back by 1 base and J by 2 bases. Germline values: CDR1 SGHVS, CDR2 FNYEAQ. The CDR3 protein is CASSLGSGQAYEQYF. The CDR3, as DNA: TGTGCCAGCAGCTTAGGGTCTGGACAGGCCTACGAGCAGTACTTC.

This chain joins TRBV6-5 and TRBJ1-2; a weak D match, TRBD1 (5 bases). CDR1 MNHEY and CDR2 SVGAGI come from the germline V gene. V lost 5 bases to trimming and J lost 6 bases, with 13 bases between them. This CDR3 spans 13 amino acids. The CDR3: CASSRGEDNGYTF. Here the CDR3 DNA reads TGTGCCAGCAGTCGCGGGGAGGACAATGGCTACACCTTC.

The table lists this clone with a few counts. The chain combines TRBV7-8 with TRBJ2-3; the D call may be TRBD1 or TRBD2 (5 bases each). Germline loops: CDR1 SGHVS, CDR2 FQNEAQ. Trimming left V 5 bases short and J 2 bases short, with 11 bases between. CDR3 length: 14 residues. The CDR3 region is CASSKGRYTDTQYF. The CDR3, as DNA: TGTGCCAGCAGCAAGGGACGGTACACAGATACGCAGTATTTT.

This rearrangement joins TRBV5-6 to TRBJ2-5; no firm D call. Germline lookup yields CDR1 SGHDT and CDR2 YYEEEE. Trimming left V 4 bases short and J 2 bases short, with 6 bases between. The CDR3 runs 12 residues. CDR3 sequence reads: CASSRRQETQYF. The CDR3, as DNA: TGTGCCAGCAGCCGGCGACAAGAGACCCAGTACTTC.

The chain couples TRBV9 to TRBJ2-3, with D hard to call. CDR1 is SGDLS and CDR2 is YYNGEE in the germline V gene. The V gene lost 1 base and the J gene lost 0 bases, with 3 bases spanning the gap. This CDR3 has 13 residues. The CDR3 here is CASSVTSTDTQYF. The DNA of the CDR3 is TGTGCCAGCAGCGTAACGAGCACAGATACGCAGTATTTT.

The J gene is TRBJ2-1, the V gene TRBV13; TRBD2 might be the D (5 bases). Between the trimmed V and J ends, which lost 1 base and 2 bases, there was a span of 12 bases. This CDR3 is built from 16 residues. Germline CDR1 reads PRHDT; CDR2 reads FYEKMQ (reference sequence). As DNA, the CDR3 is TGTGCCAGCAGCTTAGTGGCGGACGGGACCTACAATGAGCAGTTCTTC. Translation gives CASSLVADGTYNEQFF. The variable domain in full, completed from reference TRBV13 and TRBJ2-1, reads AAGVIQSPRHLIKEKRETATLKCYPIPRHDTVYWYQQGPGQDPQFLISFYEKMQSDKGSIPDRFSAQQFSDYHSELNMSSLELGDSALYFCASSLVADGTYNEQFFGPGTRLTVL.

This chain links TRBV19 with TRBJ2-6; 7 nucleotides align to TRBD1. V shed 8 bases, J shed 0 bases, and the junction held 10 bases outside the gene matches. This CDR3 spans 17 amino acids. CDR1 is LNHDA and CDR2 is SQIVND in the germline V gene (reference sequence). Here the CDR3 DNA reads TGTGCCAGTTCCCCGGGACAGCGCACCTCTGGGGCCAACGTCCTGACTTTC. This gives the protein CASSPGQRTSGANVLTF. The full variable domain, in which reference TRBV19 and TRBJ2-6 provide the parts outside the CDR3, is DGGITQSPKYLFRKEGQNVTLSCEQNLNHDAMYWYRQDPGQGLRLIYYSQIVNDFQKGDIAEGYSVSREKKESFPLTVTSAQKNPTAFYLCASSPGQRTSGANVLTFGAGSRLTVL.

This clone was counted once. This chain uses TRBV5-4 with TRBJ1-2; TRBD1 is a possible D gene (5 bases). Germline-derived CDR1 and CDR2 are SGHNT and YYREEE (reference sequence). V was pared by 4 bases and J by 0 bases, with 10 bases between. This CDR3 is built from 14 residues. Here the CDR3 DNA reads TGTGCCAGCAGCCCTGACAGCACTAACTATGGCTACACCTTC. The encoded protein is CASSPDSTNYGYTF.

In this sample, this clone turned up a few times. The V and J genes are TRBV7-2 and TRBJ2-7; either TRBD1 or TRBD2 may supply D (5 bases each). The CDR3 covers 15 residues. From germline, CDR1 is SGHTA and CDR2 FQGNSA. The V end lost 4 bases, the J end lost 0 bases, and 13 bases lay between the germline ends. The CDR3 sequence: CASSSLPGGSYEQYF. The CDR3 DNA reads TGTGCCAGCAGCTCCCTTCCTGGGGGCTCCTACGAGCAGTACTTC. Full variable domain (outside the CDR3, taken from reference TRBV7-2 and TRBJ2-7): GAGVSQSPSNKVTEKGKDVELRCDPISGHTALYWYRQSLGQGLEFLIYFQGNSAPDKSGLPSDRFSAERTGGSVSTLTIQRTQQEDSAVYLCASSSLPGGSYEQYFGPGTRLTVT.

CDR3 residues: CASSPRRAGAKVNTEAFF. The CDR3 nucleotides read TGTGCCAGCTCACCACGAAGGGCAGGGGCGAAAGTGAACACTGAAGCTTTCTTT. This sequence joins TRBV18 and TRBJ1-1, with TRBD1 as a possible D gene (6 bases). The V end was cut by 1 base, the J end by 0 bases, with 18 bases between. Germline V CDR1 and CDR2: KGHSH, LQKENI. The CDR3 totals 18 residues.

The chain links TRBV5-1 to TRBJ2-3, with 11 bases matching TRBD2. The V gene end was trimmed by 2 bases and the J gene end by 5 bases; junction bases not matched to a gene: 1. Per the germline V gene, CDR1 is SGHRS and CDR2 is YFSETQ. The CDR3 is 14 amino acids. The CDR3 loop reads CASSLLAGEDTQYF. CDR3 DNA: TGCGCCAGCAGCTTACTAGCGGGAGAAGATACGCAGTATTTT. Complete variable domain (other parts from reference TRBV5-1 and TRBJ2-3): KAGVTQTPRYLIKTRGQQVTLSCSPISGHRSVSWYQQTPGQGLQFLFEYFSETQRNKGNFPGRFSGRQFSNSRSEMNVSTLELGDSALYLCASSLLAGEDTQYFGPGTRLTVL.

The rearrangement joins TRBV5-6 to TRBJ2-5, with D perhaps matching TRBD1 or TRBD2 (5 bases each). Germline CDR1 is SGHDT and CDR2 is YYEEEE. The CDR3 runs to 15 residues. Trimming stripped 3 bases from V and 0 bases from J, with 12 bases between. CDR3 protein: CASSSDRGNQETQYF. In DNA form, the CDR3 reads TGTGCCAGCAGCTCAGACAGAGGGAACCAAGAGACCCAGTACTTC.

This rearrangement joins TRBV5-1 to TRBJ1-2; 9 nucleotides align to TRBD1. Germline CDR1 SGHRS, CDR2 YFSETQ. This CDR3 spans 12 amino acids. With V trimmed by 4 bases and J by 14 bases, 9 bases remained unmatched. In DNA, the CDR3 is TGCGCCAGCAGCCAACCCCCCGGGACAGGGACCTTC. This sequence encodes CASSQPPGTGTF.

This rearrangement joins TRBV6-5 to TRBJ2-1, with a weak D call TRBD1 (7 bases). The CDR3 covers 13 residues. Between the trimmed V and J ends, which lost 8 bases and 8 bases, there was a span of 16 bases. Germline-derived CDR1 and CDR2 are MNHEY and SVGAGI. Written as DNA, the CDR3 is TGTGCCAGCGGTCCAGGGGGGATCGATGAGCAGTTCTTC. Amino acid sequence: CASGPGGIDEQFF.

In its sample, this clone was seen a few times. This chain joins TRBV19 and TRBJ1-5; D might be TRBD1 (6 bases). V was shortened by 5 bases and J by 4 bases, with 18 bases between the two germline ends. CDR3 size: 16 residues. Germline CDR1 is LNHDA and CDR2 is SQIVND (reference sequence). DNA of the CDR3: TGTGCCAGTAGTTTCAACCCGACAGGCGGAAATCAGCCCCAGCATTTT. This gives the protein CASSFNPTGGNQPQHF.

This clone was observed a handful of times. This chain links TRBV7-2 with TRBJ1-2; TRBD1 agrees at 8 bases. CDR3 length: 14 amino acids. After removal of 5 bases from V and 8 bases from J, the junction contained 10 bases not matched to a gene. Per the germline V gene, CDR1 is SGHTA and CDR2 is FQGNSA. The CDR3 sequence: CASSPIRDRGGYTF. DNA of the CDR3: TGTGCCAGCAGCCCAATTCGTGACAGGGGCGGCTACACCTTC.

This clone was picked up a small number of times. The rearrangement uses TRBV4-1 and TRBJ1-2; D uncertain. The CDR3 consists of 15 residues. V was cut by 5 bases and J by 4 bases, with 17 bases left in between. CDR1 MGHRA and CDR2 YSYEKL come from the germline V gene. This chain's CDR3 is CASSADRSGSYGYTF. Here the CDR3 DNA reads TGCGCCAGCAGCGCAGATAGGTCGGGTAGCTATGGCTACACCTTC.

The chain employs TRBV7-6 and TRBJ2-5, with D unclear. V lost 2 bases and J 4 bases, leaving 14 bases between the germline ends. Per the germline V gene, CDR1 is SGHVS and CDR2 is FNYEAQ. This CDR3 has 15 amino acids. CDR3 in amino acids: CASSLSGQVVETQYF. The DNA of the CDR3 is TGTGCCAGCAGCTTATCTGGCCAGGTCGTAGAGACCCAGTACTTC.

The chain carries TRBV28 and TRBJ2-1, with no clear D. There are 13 residues in the CDR3. Germline CDR1 and CDR2: MDHEN and SYDVKM. Trimming cost V 6 bases and J 7 bases, with 13 bases left between them. For the CDR3, the DNA is TGTGCCAGCAGCCGGCGACAACTTAATGAGCAGTTCTTC. Its protein is CASSRRQLNEQFF. The full variable domain, rest sourced from reference TRBV28 and TRBJ2-1, is DVKVTQSSRYLVKRTGEKVFLECVQDMDHENMFWYRQDPGLGLRLIYFSYDVKMKEKGDIPEGYSVSREKKERFSLILESASTNQTSMYLCASSRRQLNEQFFGPGTRLTVL.

This chain uses TRBV27 with TRBJ1-6, with D tentatively TRBD1 (5 bases). Trimming pared 7 bases from V and 5 bases from J, leaving 15 bases between. Per the germline V gene, CDR1 is MNHEY and CDR2 is SMNVEV (reference sequence). CDR3 length: 15 amino acids. The CDR3 DNA reads TGTGCCAGCACGGGGGGAAGGGGAAATAATTCACCCCTCCACTTT. Its protein product is CASTGGRGNNSPLHF.

This sequence joins TRBV6-5 and TRBJ1-2; weak D call: TRBD1 (6 bases). From germline, CDR1 is MNHEY and CDR2 SVGAGI. Trimming took 0 bases from V and 2 from J, leaving 10 bases between them. This CDR3 spans 15 amino acids. CDR3 residues: CASSYSRGGNYGYTF. The DNA of the CDR3 is TGTGCCAGCAGTTACTCGAGGGGGGGAAACTATGGCTACACCTTC.

This clone was seen only a few times. The chain couples TRBV11-2 to TRBJ2-7; 9 bases fit TRBD1. The V and J ends lost 4 bases and 5 bases, in that order; junction bases with no gene match: 9. Germline CDR1 and CDR2: SGHAT and FQNNGV. The CDR3 has 15 residues. The CDR3 coding sequence is TGTGCCAGCAGCTATAAACGGGACAGGGTCCACGAGCAGTACTTC. It yields the protein CASSYKRDRVHEQYF.

The chain employs TRBV2 and TRBJ2-5; tentatively, D is TRBD1 or TRBD2 (5 bases each). The CDR3 consists of 14 residues. The V end was cut by 8 bases, the J end by 0 bases, with 13 bases between. Germline CDR1 is SNHLY and CDR2 is FYNNEI. The CDR3 coding sequence is TGTGCCAGCGAAAGGGACCAGTACCAAGAGACCCAGTACTTC. This gives the protein CASERDQYQETQYF.

The chain carries TRBV4-3 and TRBJ1-2, with D unclear. CDR3 length: 13 residues. The germline gives CDR1 LGHNA, CDR2 YSLEER. V shed 4 bases and J shed 8 bases, with 14 bases lying between them. This CDR3 is CASSPSRDSGYTF. Written as DNA, the CDR3 is TGCGCCAGCAGCCCCTCTCGGGATAGCGGCTACACCTTC.

This clone appeared a few times. The chain uses TRBV2 and TRBJ2-1; D remains unclear. Looked up from germline, CDR1 is SNHLY and CDR2 is FYNNEI. Deletions cut 1 base from V and 2 bases from J, with 3 bases between. This CDR3 has 13 amino acids. The CDR3 protein is CASSEETYNEQFF. The CDR3 nucleotides are TGTGCCAGCAGTGAAGAGACCTACAATGAGCAGTTCTTC.